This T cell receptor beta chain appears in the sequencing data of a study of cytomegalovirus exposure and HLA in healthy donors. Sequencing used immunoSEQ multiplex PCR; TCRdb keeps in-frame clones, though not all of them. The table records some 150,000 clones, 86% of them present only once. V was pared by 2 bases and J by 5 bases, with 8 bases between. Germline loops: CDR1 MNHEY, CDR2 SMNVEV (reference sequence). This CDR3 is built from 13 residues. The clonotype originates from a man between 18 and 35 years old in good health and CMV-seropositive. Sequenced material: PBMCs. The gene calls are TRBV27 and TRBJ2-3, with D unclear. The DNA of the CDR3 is TGTGCCAGCAGTTTAGGTCCACAAGATACGCAGTATTTT. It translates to CASSLGPQDTQYF.